This TCR beta chain was retrieved from a study of cytomegalovirus exposure and HLA in healthy donors. Study observations and caveats: A link between a missense DCLRE1C variant and TCR beta V- and J-gene trimming emerged from a later analysis. Certain sequence variants were highly shared and formed a cluster, and this cluster was likely a sequencing artifact.

In the case of this clone: The target antigen is unknown. This same CDR3 is encoded by further DNA sequences in the sample.

CDR1 SNHLY and CDR2 FYNNEI come from the germline V gene. The CDR3 totals 18 residues. V shed 7 bases and J 1 base; nucleotides not matched to a gene: 11. The PCR contained 60 Vbeta and 13 Jbeta primers. Here immunoSEQ multiplex PCR was the method, and the copy in TCRdb shows in-frame clones only, minus some. This table holds some 200,000 clones, roughly 80% found once. The chain employs TRBV2 and TRBJ2-7; 15 bases are shared with TRBD2. Source material: PBMCs. The receptor was isolated from a man over 45 in good health and CMV-seronegative. Written as DNA, the CDR3 is TGTGCCAGCACCAGAGTGGGGACTAGCGGGGGGCTTTCCTACGAGCAGTACTTC. Its protein is CASTRVGTSGGLSYEQYF.